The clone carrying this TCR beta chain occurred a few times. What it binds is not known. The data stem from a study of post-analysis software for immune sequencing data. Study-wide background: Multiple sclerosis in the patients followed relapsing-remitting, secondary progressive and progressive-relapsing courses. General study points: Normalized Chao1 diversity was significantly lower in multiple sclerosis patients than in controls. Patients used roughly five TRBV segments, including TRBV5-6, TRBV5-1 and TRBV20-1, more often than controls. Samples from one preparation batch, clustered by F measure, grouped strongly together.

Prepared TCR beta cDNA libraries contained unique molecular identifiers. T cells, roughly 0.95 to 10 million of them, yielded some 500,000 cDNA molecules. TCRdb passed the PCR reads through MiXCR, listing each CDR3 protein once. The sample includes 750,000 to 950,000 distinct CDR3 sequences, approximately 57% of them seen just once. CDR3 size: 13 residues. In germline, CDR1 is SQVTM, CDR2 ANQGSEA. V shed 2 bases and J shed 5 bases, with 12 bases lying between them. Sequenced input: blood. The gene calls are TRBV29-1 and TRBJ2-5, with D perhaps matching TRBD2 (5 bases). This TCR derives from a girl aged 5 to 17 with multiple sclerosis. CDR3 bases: TGCAGCGTTGAATCCGGGATTGGCGAGACCCAGTACTTC. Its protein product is CSVESGIGETQYF.